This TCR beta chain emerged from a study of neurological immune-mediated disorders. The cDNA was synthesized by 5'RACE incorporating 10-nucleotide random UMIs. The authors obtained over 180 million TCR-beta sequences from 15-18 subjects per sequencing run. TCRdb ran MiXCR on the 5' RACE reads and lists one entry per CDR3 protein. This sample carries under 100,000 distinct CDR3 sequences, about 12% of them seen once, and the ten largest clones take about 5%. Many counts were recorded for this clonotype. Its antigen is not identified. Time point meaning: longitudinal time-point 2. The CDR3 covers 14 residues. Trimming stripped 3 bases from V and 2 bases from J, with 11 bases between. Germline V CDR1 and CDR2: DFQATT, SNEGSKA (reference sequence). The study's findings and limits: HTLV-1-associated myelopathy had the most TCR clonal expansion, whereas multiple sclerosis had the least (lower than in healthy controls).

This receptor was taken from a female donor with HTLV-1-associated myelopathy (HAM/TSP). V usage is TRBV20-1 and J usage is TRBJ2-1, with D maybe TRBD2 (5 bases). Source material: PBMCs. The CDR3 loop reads CSASSRTAYNEQFF. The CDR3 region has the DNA TGCAGTGCTAGTTCAAGGACTGCCTACAATGAGCAGTTCTTC.